This T cell receptor (beta chain) was captured by sequencing in a study of T cell changes during pregnancy in multiple sclerosis (dated by TCRdb to between 2018 and 2020). Describing the broader study: The study looked at changes in the T cell repertoire across pregnancy in women with multiple sclerosis.

Comments on this clone: The antigen it binds to is not known. One base away there is no much larger clone; base qualities are not given.

Libraries came from the immunoSEQ multiplex PCR assay. This is the immuneACCESS table as TCRdb keeps it, with only in-frame sequences that have V and J called. A part of the clones is gone; compared with another copy, unresolved V genes explain less than half, and the rest is unexplained. The sample has almost 20,000 clones on record, 75% to 90% of them singletons. The ten most abundant clones make up around 5% of the sample. Counted from cysteine to phenylalanine, this CDR3 has 14 amino acids. This entry keeps only the CDR3 DNA: 42 bases, framed from base 1. In the germline V gene, CDR1 corresponds to MNHEY and CDR2 to SVGAGI. Trimming at the junction amounts to 2 bases on V and 3 bases on J, and the germline ends lie 10 bases apart.

The V gene is TRBV6-5 and the J gene is TRBJ2-5; the D gene is perhaps TRBD1, on 6 matching bases. The sequence was obtained from a female donor in good health, enrolled as a control in a pregnancy study. The sample in question was CD8+ T cells from peripheral blood mononuclear cells, obtained in the third trimester of pregnancy. The CDR3 region: CASSYGTLKETQYF. Read as DNA, the sequence is TGTGCCAGCAGTTACGGGACACTCAAAGAGACCCAGTACTTC.